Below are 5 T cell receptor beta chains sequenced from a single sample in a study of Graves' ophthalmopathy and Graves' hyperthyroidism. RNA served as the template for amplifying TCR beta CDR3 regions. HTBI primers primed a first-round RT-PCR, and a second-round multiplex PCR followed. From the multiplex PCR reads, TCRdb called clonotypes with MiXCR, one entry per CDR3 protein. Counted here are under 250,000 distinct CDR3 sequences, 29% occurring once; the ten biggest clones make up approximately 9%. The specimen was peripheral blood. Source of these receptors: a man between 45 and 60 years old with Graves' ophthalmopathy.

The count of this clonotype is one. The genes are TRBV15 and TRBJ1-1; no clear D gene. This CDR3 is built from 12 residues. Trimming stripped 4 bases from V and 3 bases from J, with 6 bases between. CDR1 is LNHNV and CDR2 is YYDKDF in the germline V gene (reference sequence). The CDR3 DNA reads TGTGCCACCAGCAAAGCTTACACTGAAGCTTTCTTT. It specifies CATSKAYTEAFF.

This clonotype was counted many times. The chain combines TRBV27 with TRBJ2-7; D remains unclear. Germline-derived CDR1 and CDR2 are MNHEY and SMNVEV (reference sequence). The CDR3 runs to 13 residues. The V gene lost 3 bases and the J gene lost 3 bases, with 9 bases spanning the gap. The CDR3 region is CASSLATFYEQYF. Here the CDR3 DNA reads TGTGCCAGCAGTTTGGCTACTTTCTACGAGCAGTACTTC.

The CDR3 loop is CASSERGSLYEQYF. CDR3 DNA sequence: TGTGCCAGCAGTGAAAGGGGGAGTCTCTACGAGCAGTACTTC. The chain combines TRBV6-1 with TRBJ2-7; D may be TRBD1 (6 bases). V lost 2 bases and J 3 bases, leaving 11 bases between the germline ends. CDR3 size: 14 residues. The germline V gene has CDR1 MNHNS and CDR2 SASEGT.

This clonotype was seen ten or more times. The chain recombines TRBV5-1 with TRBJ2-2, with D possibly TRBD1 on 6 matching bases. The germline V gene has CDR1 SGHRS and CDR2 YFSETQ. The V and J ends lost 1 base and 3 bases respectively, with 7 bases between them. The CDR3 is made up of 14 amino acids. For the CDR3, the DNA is TGCGCCAGCAGCTTGAACAGGGACACCGGGGAGCTGTTTTTT. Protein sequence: CASSLNRDTGELFF.

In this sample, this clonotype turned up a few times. CDR3 coding DNA: TGTGCCACCAGCAGAGATCAACGGGGCAGGGGGAGCGACGAGCAGTACTTC. Translated, it gives CATSRDQRGRGSDEQYF. This rearrangement joins TRBV15 to TRBJ2-7, with TRBD1 identical over 7 bases. The CDR3 sequence is 17 residues long. Looked up from germline, CDR1 is LNHNV and CDR2 is YYDKDF (reference sequence). V gave up 0 bases and J gave up 5 bases; unmatched junction bases: 13.